These 30 T cell receptor beta chains were sequenced from one sample in a study of blood T cell repertoires in COVID-19 (dated by TCRdb to the early 2020s). The protocol used for the library was the immunoSEQ multiplex PCR assay. TCRdb limited this immuneACCESS table to in-frame rearrangements with V and J called. A share of clones is missing; checked studies link under half to unresolved V genes, and the rest is unexplained. The sample data list around 140,000 clones, and 70% to 90% of these were observed just once. Of the sample, 9% to 12% is held by the ten largest clones. Material: peripheral blood. The receptors were gathered from a man aged 50 or older with acute or convalescent COVID-19.

The chain employs TRBV5-4 and TRBJ2-2; D may be TRBD2 (6 bases). V was trimmed by 2 bases and J by 2 bases, leaving 16 bases between them. The CDR3 is 17 residues long. The germline V gene has CDR1 SGHNT and CDR2 YYREEE (reference sequence). CDR3 sequence (DNA): TGTGCCAGCAGCTTTGGGGGGTTGATAGGAAACACCGGGGAGCTGTTTTTT. Amino acids: CASSFGGLIGNTGELFF.

V gene TRBV7-9 combines with J gene TRBJ2-1; 9 bases are a match to TRBD2. From germline, CDR1 is SEHNR and CDR2 FQNEAQ (reference sequence). V lost 8 bases to trimming and J lost 4 bases; unmatched junction nucleotides: 6. The CDR3 is 14 residues long. CDR3 sequence: CASCSGSKYNEQFF. Here the CDR3 DNA reads TGTGCCAGCTGTAGCGGGAGTAAGTACAATGAGCAGTTCTTC. Drawing the rest from reference TRBV7-9 and TRBJ2-1, the complete variable domain is DTGVSQNPRHKITKRGQNVTFRCDPISEHNRLYWYRQTLGQGPEFLTYFQNEAQLEKSRLLSDRFSAERPKGSFSTLEIQRTEQGDSAMYLCASCSGSKYNEQFFGPGTRLTVL.

This clone came up once. This sequence joins TRBV7-2 and TRBJ2-4; TRBD2 matches 9 bases. Germline CDR1 reads SGHTA; CDR2 reads FQGNSA. The V gene end was trimmed by 5 bases and the J gene end by 8 bases; junction bases not matched to a gene: 10. This CDR3 region has 15 residues. CDR3 loop: CASSPVAGGDDIQYF. CDR3 nucleotides: TGTGCCAGCAGCCCGGTGGCGGGGGGGGACGACATTCAGTACTTC.

The chain has TRBV7-6 and TRBJ2-5; 9 positions agree with TRBD1. From germline, CDR1 is SGHVS and CDR2 FNYEAQ. The CDR3 has 16 residues. Trimming took 5 bases from V and 7 from J; bases not matched to a gene: 14. The CDR3 DNA reads TGTGCCAGCAGCCCGACCCCGGGACAGGGAGGGGTGACCCAGTACTTC. The encoded protein is CASSPTPGQGGVTQYF.

The chain joins TRBV7-9 to TRBJ2-1; tentative D call: TRBD2 (6 bases). This CDR3 spans 16 amino acids. The V gene lost 5 bases and the J gene lost 2 bases, with 16 bases spanning the gap. Germline lookup yields CDR1 SEHNR and CDR2 FQNEAQ (reference sequence). The CDR3 reads CASSHLGGLTYNEQFF. The CDR3, as DNA: TGTGCCAGCAGCCATCTCGGGGGACTCACCTACAATGAGCAGTTCTTC.

The chain recombines TRBV2 with TRBJ2-2, with 11 nucleotides matching TRBD2. Germline-derived CDR1 and CDR2 are SNHLY and FYNNEI. CDR3 length: 15 amino acids. J gave up 7 bases and V 4 bases, and 5 bases lay outside the gene matches. Here the CDR3 DNA reads TGTGCCAGCAGTGTACTAGCGGGGGACGGCGGGGAGCTGTTTTTT. This sequence encodes CASSVLAGDGGELFF.

The rearrangement joins TRBV27 to TRBJ2-1, with 9 bases aligning to TRBD1. The ends lost 5 bases at V and 0 bases at J; junction bases unmatched: 5. Germline V gene data show CDR1 as MNHEY and CDR2 as SMNVEV (reference sequence). This CDR3 region has 16 residues. CDR3 sequence: CASSLLTGGSYNEQFF. CDR3 coding DNA: TGTGCCAGCAGTCTCCTGACAGGGGGCTCCTACAATGAGCAGTTCTTC.

The rearrangement links TRBV4-2 to TRBJ1-4, with 8 bases matching TRBD1. The CDR3 consists of 20 residues. CDR1 is LGHNA and CDR2 is YNFKEQ in the germline V gene. V was pared by 1 base and J by 3 bases, with 16 bases of the junction left unmatched. CDR3 loop: CASSQVVTGGLPLANEKLFF. The CDR3 DNA follows: TGTGCCAGCAGCCAAGTCGTAACAGGGGGACTCCCCTTGGCTAATGAAAAACTGTTTTTT.

The chain couples TRBV11-2 to TRBJ2-3; 8 positions agree with TRBD2. The germline CDR1 and CDR2 sequences are SGHAT and FQNNGV. V lost 7 bases and J lost 0; bases outside the gene matches: 6. CDR3 length: 15 amino acids. The CDR3, as DNA: TGTGCCAGCAAGCCGGGGGGGACTAGCACAGATACGCAGTATTTT. It translates to CASKPGGTSTDTQYF.

The V call is TRBV5-4, the J call TRBJ2-5, with 10 bases identical to TRBD2. Germline CDR1 reads SGHNT; CDR2 reads YYREEE (reference sequence). The CDR3 length is 16 residues. V lost 4 bases to trimming and J lost 5 bases; unmatched junction nucleotides: 11. CDR3 DNA sequence: TGTGCCAGCAGCCCGGGAGGGACTAGCGCGCGGGAGACCCAGTACTTC. The encoded protein is CASSPGGTSARETQYF.

The V and J genes are TRBV9 and TRBJ1-4; tentatively, D is TRBD1 (5 bases). The CDR3 totals 17 residues. The ends were cut back, 7 bases at V and 0 bases at J, with 19 bases in the middle. Germline-derived CDR1 and CDR2 are SGDLS and YYNGEE. CDR3 DNA: TGTGCCAGCTCTAAGGGGCTACTGACGGCAACTAATGAAAAACTGTTTTTT. Translating it yields CASSKGLLTATNEKLFF.

V usage is TRBV7-2 and J usage is TRBJ2-5; D is ambiguous. Germline values: CDR1 SGHTA, CDR2 FQGNSA. The CDR3 extends over 14 amino acids. Trimming took off 7 bases at V and 5 bases at J, with 17 bases between the two ends. CDR3 loop: CASTITPFGETQYF. The CDR3 DNA follows: TGTGCCAGCACCATAACCCCGTTTGGCGAGACCCAGTACTTC. The whole variable domain, filled in from reference TRBV7-2 and TRBJ2-5, reads GAGVSQSPSNKVTEKGKDVELRCDPISGHTALYWYRQSLGQGLEFLIYFQGNSAPDKSGLPSDRFSAERTGGSVSTLTIQRTQQEDSAVYLCASTITPFGETQYFGPGTRLLVL.

V usage is TRBV12-5 and J usage is TRBJ2-1, with 14 bases fitting TRBD2. Trimming at V came to 7 bases and at J to 7 bases, leaving 15 bases not matched to a gene. Looked up from germline, CDR1 is LGHNT and CDR2 is FRNRAP. This CDR3 spans 18 amino acids. The CDR3 region is CASEEGTSGSVQGNEQFF. The CDR3 DNA is TGTGCTAGTGAGGAGGGGACTAGCGGGAGCGTACAGGGGAATGAGCAGTTCTTC.

The chain links TRBV20-1 to TRBJ1-2; no clear D gene. Trimming pared 3 bases from V and 3 bases from J, leaving 11 bases between. The CDR3 extends over 13 amino acids. Germline lookup yields CDR1 DFQATT and CDR2 SNEGSKA (reference sequence). The DNA for the CDR3 is TGCAGTGCTAGTGAGTCGGTTTACTATGGCTACACCTTC. Amino acid sequence: CSASESVYYGYTF.

The chain carries TRBV5-1 and TRBJ1-4; D remains unclear. The germline V gene encodes CDR1 SGHRS and CDR2 YFSETQ. The germline V and J ends were trimmed by 5 bases and 12 bases, with 23 bases remaining between them. The CDR3 consists of 15 residues. CDR3 sequence (DNA): TGCGCCAGCAGGTTGTACCCGAGACAAGACGCAGAACTGTTTTTT. Amino acids: CASRLYPRQDAELFF.

CDR3 DNA sequence: TGCGCCAGCAGCACGGGACTGGGAACTTACAATGAGCAGTTCTTC. Translation: CASSTGLGTYNEQFF. The chain couples TRBV5-1 to TRBJ2-1, with D maybe TRBD2 (6 bases). Per germline, CDR1 SGHRS and CDR2 YFSETQ. V dropped 4 bases and J dropped 4 bases, with 15 bases sitting between them. The CDR3 totals 15 residues.

The chain recombines TRBV5-1 with TRBJ1-1; D perhaps matches TRBD1 (6 bases). V was clipped by 6 bases and J by 1 base, with 19 bases between them. The CDR3 is 16 amino acids. Germline assignment: CDR1 SGHRS and CDR2 YFSETQ. DNA of the CDR3: TGCGCCAGCAAGAGGGGTGCAGGGGTCGAGAACACTGAAGCTTTCTTT. This sequence encodes CASKRGAGVENTEAFF.

The gene calls are TRBV7-9 and TRBJ1-1, with a weak D call TRBD1 (5 bases). The CDR3 totals 15 residues. The ends were cut back, 3 bases at V and 2 bases at J, with 13 bases in the middle. Germline V CDR1 and CDR2: SEHNR, FQNEAQ (reference sequence). CDR3 residues: CASSFRGDPNTEAFF. In DNA form, the CDR3 reads TGTGCCAGCAGCTTTCGCGGGGACCCTAACACTGAAGCTTTCTTT.

This chain joins TRBV5-1 and TRBJ2-3, with a possible D match to TRBD2 (6 bases). Per germline, CDR1 SGHRS and CDR2 YFSETQ. The CDR3 contains 13 residues. Trimming took off 5 bases at V and 5 bases at J, with 12 bases between the two ends. The CDR3 reads CASRSGVGDTQYF. The CDR3 nucleotides read TGCGCCAGCAGGTCGGGGGTAGGAGATACGCAGTATTTT.

The rearrangement joins TRBV15 to TRBJ2-7, with 8 bases that match TRBD2. Losses at the gene ends were 0 bases for V and 4 bases for J; bases not matched to a gene: 8. The CDR3 is 16 residues long. The germline gives CDR1 LNHNV, CDR2 YYDKDF (reference sequence). DNA for the CDR3: TGTGCCACCAGCAGAGATCTCCCAGCGGGAGTATACGAGCAGTACTTC. This gives the protein CATSRDLPAGVYEQYF.

This chain joins TRBV28 and TRBJ1-2; D might be TRBD1 (5 bases). This CDR3 is 13 amino acids long. V was pared by 3 bases and J by 4 bases, with 9 bases between. Germline CDR1 is MDHEN and CDR2 is SYDVKM. The CDR3: CASSLQGSYGYTF. CDR3 DNA: TGTGCCAGCAGTTTGCAGGGAAGCTATGGCTACACCTTC.

The chain carries TRBV5-4 and TRBJ1-6; D is unresolved. This CDR3 is built from 14 residues. Trimming took off 1 base at V and 13 bases at J, with 15 bases between the two ends. Germline V gene data show CDR1 as SGHNT and CDR2 as YYREEE (reference sequence). CDR3 amino acids: CASSLLGAPSPLHF. CDR3 coding DNA: TGTGCCAGCAGCTTGTTGGGCGCCCCGTCCCCCCTCCACTTT.

The chain has TRBV5-1 and TRBJ1-1; possible D gene TRBD1, 6 bases. V gave up 4 bases and J gave up 3 bases, with 13 bases separating them. There are 14 residues in the CDR3. CDR1 SGHRS and CDR2 YFSETQ come from the germline V gene. This CDR3 reads CASSQGIEYTEAFF. For the CDR3, the DNA is TGCGCCAGCAGCCAGGGGATAGAGTACACTGAAGCTTTCTTT. Together with reference TRBV5-1 and TRBJ1-1, the CDR3 gives the full variable domain: KAGVTQTPRYLIKTRGQQVTLSCSPISGHRSVSWYQQTPGQGLQFLFEYFSETQRNKGNFPGRFSGRQFSNSRSEMNVSTLELGDSALYLCASSQGIEYTEAFFGQGTRLTVV.

V gene TRBV5-3 combines with J gene TRBJ1-6; D gene unclear. TRBV5-3 is an open reading frame whose function is uncertain. The CDR3 is made up of 18 amino acids. Trimming cost V 3 bases and J 6 bases, with 22 bases left between them. The CDR3 here is CARSSLLYLQAINSPLHF. The CDR3 bases are TGTGCCAGAAGCTCCCTACTGTACCTCCAGGCGATTAATTCACCCCTCCACTTT.

The chain links TRBV6-5 to TRBJ1-1, with TRBD1 as a possible D gene (5 bases). This CDR3 spans 11 amino acids. The V gene lost 11 bases and the J gene lost 10 bases, with 17 bases spanning the gap. The germline V gene encodes CDR1 MNHEY and CDR2 SVGAGI. CDR3 DNA sequence: TGTGCCGGGGCAGACAGCGTGGGAGCTTTCTTT. This sequence encodes CAGADSVGAFF.

The chain carries TRBV10-3 and TRBJ2-5; 7 bases line up with TRBD1. V trimming: 8 bases; J trimming: 2 bases; junction bases outside the gene matches: 8. The CDR3 covers 14 residues. CDR1 is ENHRY and CDR2 is SYGVKD in the germline V gene. CDR3 region: CAIGLSGGQETQYF. In DNA form, the CDR3 reads TGTGCCATCGGTCTGTCAGGGGGTCAAGAGACCCAGTACTTC.

V gene TRBV25-1 combines with J gene TRBJ2-2; 8 bases are shared with TRBD1. Germline V gene data show CDR1 as MGHDK and CDR2 as SYGVNS. The CDR3 totals 14 residues. J lost 5 bases, V lost 7 bases, and 6 bases had no gene match. The CDR3 protein is CASTSGGRTGELFF. The CDR3 DNA reads TGTGCCAGCACCTCAGGGGGCAGGACCGGGGAGCTGTTTTTT. The full variable domain, in which reference TRBV25-1 and TRBJ2-2 provide the parts outside the CDR3, is EADIYQTPRYLVIGTGKKITLECSQTMGHDKMYWYQQDPGMELHLIHYSYGVNSTEKGDLSSESTVSRIRTEHFPLTLESARPSHTSQYLCASTSGGRTGELFFGEGSRLTVL.

The CDR3 nucleotides are TGCGCCAGCAGCTTGGGGGGACAAGGTTATGGCTACACCTTC. It specifies CASSLGGQGYGYTF. The rearrangement joins TRBV5-1 to TRBJ1-2; D is perhaps TRBD1 (6 bases). The ends were cut back, 0 bases at V and 5 bases at J, with 11 bases in the middle. Germline V CDR1 and CDR2: SGHRS, YFSETQ. The CDR3 covers 14 residues. Looking up the rest from reference TRBV5-1 and TRBJ1-2 gives the full variable domain: KAGVTQTPRYLIKTRGQQVTLSCSPISGHRSVSWYQQTPGQGLQFLFEYFSETQRNKGNFPGRFSGRQFSNSRSEMNVSTLELGDSALYLCASSLGGQGYGYTFGSGTRLTVV.

The genes are TRBV19 and TRBJ2-7; 8 bases fit TRBD2. The J segment lost 3 bases and the V segment lost 0 bases, leaving 10 bases of the junction unmatched. CDR3 length: 17 amino acids. Germline lookup yields CDR1 LNHDA and CDR2 SQIVND (reference sequence). DNA for the CDR3: TGTGCCAGTAGTATAGACGGAGCCGGGACTAGACTCTACGAGCAGTACTTC. As protein: CASSIDGAGTRLYEQYF.

The chain is built from TRBV28 and TRBJ1-2, with D perhaps TRBD1 (6 bases). The CDR3 loop spans 14 amino acids. The V and J ends lost 0 bases and 4 bases respectively, with 9 bases between them. The germline gives CDR1 MDHEN, CDR2 SYDVKM. Here the CDR3 DNA reads TGTGCCAGCAGTTTATGGAGGGGGGGCTATGGCTACACCTTC. Translation gives CASSLWRGGYGYTF.